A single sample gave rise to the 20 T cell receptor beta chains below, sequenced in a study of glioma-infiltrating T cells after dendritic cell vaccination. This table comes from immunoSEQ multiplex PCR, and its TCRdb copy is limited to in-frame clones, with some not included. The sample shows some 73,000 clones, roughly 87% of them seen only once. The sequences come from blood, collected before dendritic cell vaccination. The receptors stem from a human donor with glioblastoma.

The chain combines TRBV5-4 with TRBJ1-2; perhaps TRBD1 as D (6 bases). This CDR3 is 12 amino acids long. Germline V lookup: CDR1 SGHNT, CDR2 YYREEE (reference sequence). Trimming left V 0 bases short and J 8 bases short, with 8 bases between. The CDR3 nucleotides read TGTGCCAGCAGCTTGGGGCAGGGGGGCTACACCTTC. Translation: CASSLGQGGYTF.

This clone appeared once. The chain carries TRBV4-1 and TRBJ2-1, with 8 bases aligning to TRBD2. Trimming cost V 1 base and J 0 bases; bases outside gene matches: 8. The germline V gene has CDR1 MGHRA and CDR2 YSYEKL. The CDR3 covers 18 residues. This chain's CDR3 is CASSQVAGGTSSYNEQFF. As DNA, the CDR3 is TGCGCCAGCAGCCAAGTGGCGGGGGGCACCAGCTCCTACAATGAGCAGTTCTTC.

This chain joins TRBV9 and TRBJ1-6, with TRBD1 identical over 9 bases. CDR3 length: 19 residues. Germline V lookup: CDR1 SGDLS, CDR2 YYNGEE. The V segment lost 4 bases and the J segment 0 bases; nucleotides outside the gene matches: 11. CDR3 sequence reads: CASSSAGTGRSSYNSPLHF. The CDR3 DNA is TGTGCCAGCAGCTCCGCCGGGACAGGGAGAAGCTCCTATAATTCACCCCTCCACTTT.

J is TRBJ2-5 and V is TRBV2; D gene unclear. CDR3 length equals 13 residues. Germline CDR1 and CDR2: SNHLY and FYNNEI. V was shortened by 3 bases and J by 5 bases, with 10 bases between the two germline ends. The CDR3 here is CASSEGISETQYF. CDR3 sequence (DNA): TGTGCCAGCAGTGAGGGCATATCGGAGACCCAGTACTTC.

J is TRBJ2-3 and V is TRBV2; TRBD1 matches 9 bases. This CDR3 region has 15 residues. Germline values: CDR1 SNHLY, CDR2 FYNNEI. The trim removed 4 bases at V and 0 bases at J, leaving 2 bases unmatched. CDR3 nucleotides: TGTGCCAGCAGTGGAGGGACAGGGAGCACAGATACGCAGTATTTT. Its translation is CASSGGTGSTDTQYF. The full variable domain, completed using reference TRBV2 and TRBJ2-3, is EPEVTQTPSHQVTQMGQEVILRCVPISNHLYFYWYRQILGQKVEFLVSFYNNEISEKSEIFDDQFSVERPDGSNFTLKIRSTKLEDSAMYFCASSGGTGSTDTQYFGPGTRLTVL.

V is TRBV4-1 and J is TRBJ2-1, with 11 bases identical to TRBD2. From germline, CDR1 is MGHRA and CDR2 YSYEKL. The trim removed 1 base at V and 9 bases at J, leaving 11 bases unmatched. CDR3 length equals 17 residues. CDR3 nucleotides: TGCGCCAGCAGCCAAGTAAGGCTAGCGGGGGGAAGGACTGAGCAGTTCTTC. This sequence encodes CASSQVRLAGGRTEQFF.

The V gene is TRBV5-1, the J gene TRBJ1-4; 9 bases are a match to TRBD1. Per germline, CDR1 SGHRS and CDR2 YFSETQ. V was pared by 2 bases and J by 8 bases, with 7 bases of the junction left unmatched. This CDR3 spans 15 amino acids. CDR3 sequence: CASSLGDRAGEKLFF. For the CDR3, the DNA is TGCGCCAGCAGCTTAGGGGACAGGGCTGGAGAAAAACTGTTTTTT.

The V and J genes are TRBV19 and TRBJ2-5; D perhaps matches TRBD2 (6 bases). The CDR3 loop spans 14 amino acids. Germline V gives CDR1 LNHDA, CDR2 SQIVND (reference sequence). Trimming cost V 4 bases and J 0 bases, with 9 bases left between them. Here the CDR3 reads CASSNRGNQETQYF. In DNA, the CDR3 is TGTGCCAGTAGTAATCGGGGGAACCAAGAGACCCAGTACTTC.

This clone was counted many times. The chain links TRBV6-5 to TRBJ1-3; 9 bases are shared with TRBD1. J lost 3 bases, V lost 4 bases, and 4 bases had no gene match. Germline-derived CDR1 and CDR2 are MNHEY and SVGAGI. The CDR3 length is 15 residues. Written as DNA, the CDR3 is TGTGCCAGCAGTTCACAGGGGGCTGGTGGAAACACCATATATTTT. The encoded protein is CASSSQGAGGNTIYF.

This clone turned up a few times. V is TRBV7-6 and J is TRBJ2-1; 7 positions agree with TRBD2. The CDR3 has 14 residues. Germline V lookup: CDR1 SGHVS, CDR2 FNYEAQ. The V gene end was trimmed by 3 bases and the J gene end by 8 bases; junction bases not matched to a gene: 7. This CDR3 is CASSLGGSRDEQFF. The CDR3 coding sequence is TGTGCCAGCAGCTTGGGGGGGAGTAGGGATGAGCAGTTCTTC.

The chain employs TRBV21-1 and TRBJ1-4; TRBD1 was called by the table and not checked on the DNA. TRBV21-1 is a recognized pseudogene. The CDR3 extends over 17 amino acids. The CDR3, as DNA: TGTGCCAGCAGCAAAGGGTGGGACAGGGGAACTAATGAAAAACTGTTTTTT. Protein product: CASSKGWDRGTNEKLFF.

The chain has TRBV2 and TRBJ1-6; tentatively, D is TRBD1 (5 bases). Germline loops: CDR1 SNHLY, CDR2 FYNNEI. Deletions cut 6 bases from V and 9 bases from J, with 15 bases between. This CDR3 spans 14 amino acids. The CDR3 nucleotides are TGTGCCAGCAGGGGAAGACAGAAGACTTCACCCCTCCACTTT. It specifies CASRGRQKTSPLHF.

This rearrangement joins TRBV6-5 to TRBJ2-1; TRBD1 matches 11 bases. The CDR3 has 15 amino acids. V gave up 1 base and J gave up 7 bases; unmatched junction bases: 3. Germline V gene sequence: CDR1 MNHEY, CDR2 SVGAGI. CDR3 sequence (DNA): TGTGCCAGCAGTTACTTGGGGACAGGGGGGAATGAGCAGTTCTTC. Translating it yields CASSYLGTGGNEQFF.

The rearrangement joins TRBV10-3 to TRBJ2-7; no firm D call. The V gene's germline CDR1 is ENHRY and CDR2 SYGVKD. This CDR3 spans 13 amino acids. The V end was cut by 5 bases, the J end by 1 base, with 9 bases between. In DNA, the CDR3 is TGTGCCATCAGTTTTTTACAGTCCTACGAGCAGTACTTC. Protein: CAISFLQSYEQYF.

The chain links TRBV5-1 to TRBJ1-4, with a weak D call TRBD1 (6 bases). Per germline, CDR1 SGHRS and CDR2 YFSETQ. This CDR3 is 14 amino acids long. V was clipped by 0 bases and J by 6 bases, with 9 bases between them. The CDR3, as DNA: TGCGCCAGCAGCTTGGCAGGGGCAGATGAAAAACTGTTTTTT. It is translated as CASSLAGADEKLFF. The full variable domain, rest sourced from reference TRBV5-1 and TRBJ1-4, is KAGVTQTPRYLIKTRGQQVTLSCSPISGHRSVSWYQQTPGQGLQFLFEYFSETQRNKGNFPGRFSGRQFSNSRSEMNVSTLELGDSALYLCASSLAGADEKLFFGSGTQLSVL.

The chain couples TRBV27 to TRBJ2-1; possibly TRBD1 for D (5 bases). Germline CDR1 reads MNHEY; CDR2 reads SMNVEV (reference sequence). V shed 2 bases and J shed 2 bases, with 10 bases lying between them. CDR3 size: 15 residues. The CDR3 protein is CASSLQQGTYNEQFF. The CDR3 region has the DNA TGTGCCAGCAGTTTACAGCAGGGCACCTACAATGAGCAGTTCTTC.

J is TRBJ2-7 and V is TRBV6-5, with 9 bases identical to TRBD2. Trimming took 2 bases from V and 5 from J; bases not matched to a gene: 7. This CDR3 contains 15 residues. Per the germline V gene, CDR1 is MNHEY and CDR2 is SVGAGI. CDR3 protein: CASSYLAGIEHEQYF. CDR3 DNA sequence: TGTGCCAGCAGTTACCTAGCGGGGATAGAACACGAGCAGTACTTC.

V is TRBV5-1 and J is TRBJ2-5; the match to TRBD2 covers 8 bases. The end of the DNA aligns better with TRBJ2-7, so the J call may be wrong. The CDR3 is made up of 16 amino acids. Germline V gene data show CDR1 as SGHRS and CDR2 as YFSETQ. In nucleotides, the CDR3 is TGCGCCAGCAGCTTCGGGAGTGTCGGGGGGGTGTACGAGCAGTACTTC. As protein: CASSFGSVGGVYEQYF.

CDR3 amino acids: CASQDRDQPQHF. The CDR3 coding sequence is TGTGCCAGCCAGGACAGGGATCAGCCCCAGCATTTT. The V gene is TRBV18, the J gene TRBJ1-5, with 8 bases lining up with TRBD1. Unmatched junction bases numbered 2, after V lost 8 bases and J lost 5 bases. There are 12 residues in the CDR3. CDR1 and CDR2 (germline): KGHSH, LQKENI.

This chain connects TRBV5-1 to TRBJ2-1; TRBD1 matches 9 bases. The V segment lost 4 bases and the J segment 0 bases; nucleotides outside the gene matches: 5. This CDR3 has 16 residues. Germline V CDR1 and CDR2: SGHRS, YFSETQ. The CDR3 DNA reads TGCGCCAGCAGCCCGGACAGGGGAAACTCCTACAATGAGCAGTTCTTC. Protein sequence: CASSPDRGNSYNEQFF. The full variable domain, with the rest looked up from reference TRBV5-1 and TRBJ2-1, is KAGVTQTPRYLIKTRGQQVTLSCSPISGHRSVSWYQQTPGQGLQFLFEYFSETQRNKGNFPGRFSGRQFSNSRSEMNVSTLELGDSALYLCASSPDRGNSYNEQFFGPGTRLTVL.